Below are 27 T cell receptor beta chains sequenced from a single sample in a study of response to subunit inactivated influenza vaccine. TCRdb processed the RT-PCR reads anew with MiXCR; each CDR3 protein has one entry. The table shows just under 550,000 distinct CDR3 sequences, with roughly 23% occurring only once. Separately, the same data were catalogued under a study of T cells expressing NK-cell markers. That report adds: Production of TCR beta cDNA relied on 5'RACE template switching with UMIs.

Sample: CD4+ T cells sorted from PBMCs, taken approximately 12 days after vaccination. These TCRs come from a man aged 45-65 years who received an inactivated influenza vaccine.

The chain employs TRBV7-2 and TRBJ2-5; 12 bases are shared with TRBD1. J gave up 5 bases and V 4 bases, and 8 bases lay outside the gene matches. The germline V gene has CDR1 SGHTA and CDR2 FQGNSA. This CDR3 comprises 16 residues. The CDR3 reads CASSSTGTGGRETQYF. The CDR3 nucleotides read TGTGCCAGCAGCTCGACCGGGACAGGGGGCCGGGAGACCCAGTACTTC. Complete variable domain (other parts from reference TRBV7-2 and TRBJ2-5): GAGVSQSPSNKVTEKGKDVELRCDPISGHTALYWYRQSLGQGLEFLIYFQGNSAPDKSGLPSDRFSAERTGGSVSTLTIQRTQQEDSAVYLCASSSTGTGGRETQYFGPGTRLLVL.

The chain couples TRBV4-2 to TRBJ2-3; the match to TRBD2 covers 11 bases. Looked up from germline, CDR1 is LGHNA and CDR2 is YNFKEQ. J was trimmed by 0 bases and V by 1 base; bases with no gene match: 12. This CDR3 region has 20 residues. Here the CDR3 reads CASSQGLAGTRIISTDTQYF. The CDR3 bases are TGTGCCAGCAGCCAAGGACTAGCGGGGACCCGGATAATTAGCACAGATACGCAGTATTTT.

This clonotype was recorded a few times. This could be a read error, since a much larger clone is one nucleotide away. The CDR3 sequence is CASSRAGDTQYF. The CDR3 DNA sequence: TGCGCCAGCAGCCGCGCGGGGGATACGCAGTATTTT. V and J are TRBV5-1 and TRBJ2-3, with D possibly matching TRBD2 (6 bases). Germline loops: CDR1 SGHRS, CDR2 YFSETQ. Deletions cut 4 bases from V and 6 bases from J, with 9 bases between. The CDR3 spans 12 residues.

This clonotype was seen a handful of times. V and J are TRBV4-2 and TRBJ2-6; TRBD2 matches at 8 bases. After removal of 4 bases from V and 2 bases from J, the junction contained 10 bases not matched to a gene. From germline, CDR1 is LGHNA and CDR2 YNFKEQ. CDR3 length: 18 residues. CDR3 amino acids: CASSRNSGRLTGANVLTF. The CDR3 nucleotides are TGTGCCAGCAGCCGGAACAGCGGGAGACTTACTGGGGCCAACGTCCTGACTTTC.

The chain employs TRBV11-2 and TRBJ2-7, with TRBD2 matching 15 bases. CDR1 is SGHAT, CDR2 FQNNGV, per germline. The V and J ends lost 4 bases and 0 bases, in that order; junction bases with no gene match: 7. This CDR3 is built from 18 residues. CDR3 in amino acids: CASSSRGLAGGSSYEQYF. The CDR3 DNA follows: TGTGCCAGCAGCTCGCGGGGACTAGCGGGAGGTAGCTCCTACGAGCAGTACTTC.

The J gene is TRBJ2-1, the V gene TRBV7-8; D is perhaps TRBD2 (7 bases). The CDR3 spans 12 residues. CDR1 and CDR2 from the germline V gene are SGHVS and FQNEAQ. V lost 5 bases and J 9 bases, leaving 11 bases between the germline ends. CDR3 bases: TGTGCCAGCAGCGCAGGGGAGGGTGAGCAGTTCTTC. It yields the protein CASSAGEGEQFF.

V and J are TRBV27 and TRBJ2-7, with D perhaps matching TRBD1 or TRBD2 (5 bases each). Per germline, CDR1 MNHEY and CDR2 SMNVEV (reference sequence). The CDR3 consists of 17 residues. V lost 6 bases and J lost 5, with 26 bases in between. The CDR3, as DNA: TGTGCCAGCAGCCAAACCGTAGGGACCACCGTTGGGAACGAGCAGTACTTC. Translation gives CASSQTVGTTVGNEQYF.

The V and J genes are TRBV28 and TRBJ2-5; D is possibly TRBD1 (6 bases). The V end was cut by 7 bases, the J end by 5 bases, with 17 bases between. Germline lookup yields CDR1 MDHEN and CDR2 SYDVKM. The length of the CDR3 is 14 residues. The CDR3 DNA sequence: TGTGCCAGCACCCTGGGGGCTAGCAGGGAGACCCAGTACTTC. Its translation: CASTLGASRETQYF.

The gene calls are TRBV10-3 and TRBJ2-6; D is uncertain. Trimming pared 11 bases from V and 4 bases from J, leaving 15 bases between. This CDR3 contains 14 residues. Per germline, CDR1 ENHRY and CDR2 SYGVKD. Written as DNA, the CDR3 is TGTGCCTCCCAGCCTCGTTCCGGGGCCAACGTCCTGACTTTC. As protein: CASQPRSGANVLTF.

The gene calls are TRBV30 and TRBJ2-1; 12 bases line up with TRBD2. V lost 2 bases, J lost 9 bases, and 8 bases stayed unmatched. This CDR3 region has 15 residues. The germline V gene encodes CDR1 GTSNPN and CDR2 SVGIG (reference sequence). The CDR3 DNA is TGTGCCTGGAGTCCGACTAGCGGGAGAGTCGGTGAGCAGTTCTTC. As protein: CAWSPTSGRVGEQFF.

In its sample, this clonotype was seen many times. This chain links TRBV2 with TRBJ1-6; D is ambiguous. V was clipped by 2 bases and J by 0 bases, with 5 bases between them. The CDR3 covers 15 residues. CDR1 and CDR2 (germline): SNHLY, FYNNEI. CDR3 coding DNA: TGTGCCAGCAGTGAACGTAGCTCCTATAATTCACCCCTCCACTTT. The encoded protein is CASSERSSYNSPLHF.

CDR3 protein: CASSETSGTYNEQFF. The CDR3 nucleotides are TGTGCCAGCAGCGAGACTAGCGGCACCTACAATGAGCAGTTCTTC. The V gene is TRBV9, the J gene TRBJ2-1, with 9 nucleotides matching TRBD2. V lost 3 bases and J lost 2; bases outside the gene matches: 3. Germline V gene lookup returns CDR1 SGDLS and CDR2 YYNGEE. This CDR3 region has 15 residues.

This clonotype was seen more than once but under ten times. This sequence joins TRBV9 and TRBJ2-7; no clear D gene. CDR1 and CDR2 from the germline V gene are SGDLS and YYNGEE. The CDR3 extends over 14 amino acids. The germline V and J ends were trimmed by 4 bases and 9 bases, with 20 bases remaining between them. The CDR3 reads CASSSRALPERQYF. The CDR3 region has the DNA TGTGCCAGCAGCTCCCGGGCTCTCCCGGAGCGGCAGTACTTC.

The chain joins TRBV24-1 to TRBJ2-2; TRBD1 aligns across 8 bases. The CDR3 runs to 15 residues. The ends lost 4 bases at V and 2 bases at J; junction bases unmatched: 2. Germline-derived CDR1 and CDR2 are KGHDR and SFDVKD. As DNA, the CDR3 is TGTGCCACCAGTGACGGACAGGGTAACACCGGGGAGCTGTTTTTT. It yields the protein CATSDGQGNTGELFF.

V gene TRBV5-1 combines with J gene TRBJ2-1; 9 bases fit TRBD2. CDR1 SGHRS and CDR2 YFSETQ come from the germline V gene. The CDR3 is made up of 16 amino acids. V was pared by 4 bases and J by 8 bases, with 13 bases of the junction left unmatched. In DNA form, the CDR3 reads TGCGCCAGCAGCGGACTTCTAGGCGGGGGGGCCGATGAGCAGTTCTTC. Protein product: CASSGLLGGGADEQFF.

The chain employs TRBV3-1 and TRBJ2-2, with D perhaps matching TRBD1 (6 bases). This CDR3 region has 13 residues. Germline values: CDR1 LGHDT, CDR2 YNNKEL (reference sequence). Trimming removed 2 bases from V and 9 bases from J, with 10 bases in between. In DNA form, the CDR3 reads TGTGCCAGCAGCCAAAACAGGGTCCGGGAGCTGTTTTTT. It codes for CASSQNRVRELFF.

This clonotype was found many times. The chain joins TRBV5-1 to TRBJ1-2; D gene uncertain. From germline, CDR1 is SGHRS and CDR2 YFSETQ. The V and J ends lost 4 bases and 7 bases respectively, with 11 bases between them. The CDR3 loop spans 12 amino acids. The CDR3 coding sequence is TGCGCCAGCAGCGGAGGGTACGGTGGCTACACCTTC. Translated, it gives CASSGGYGGYTF.

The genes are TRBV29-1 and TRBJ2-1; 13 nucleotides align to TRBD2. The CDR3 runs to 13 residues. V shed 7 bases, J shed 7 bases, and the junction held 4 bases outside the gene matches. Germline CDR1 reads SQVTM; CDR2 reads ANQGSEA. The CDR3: CSGGTSGTNEQFF. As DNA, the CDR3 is TGCAGCGGAGGGACTAGCGGGACGAATGAGCAGTTCTTC.

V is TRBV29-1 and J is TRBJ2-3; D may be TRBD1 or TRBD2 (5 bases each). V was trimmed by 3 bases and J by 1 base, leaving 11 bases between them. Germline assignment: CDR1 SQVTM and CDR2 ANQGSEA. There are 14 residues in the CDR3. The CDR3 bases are TGCAGCGTTGAGGGGGTTGTTGGCACAGATACGCAGTATTTT. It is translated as CSVEGVVGTDTQYF.

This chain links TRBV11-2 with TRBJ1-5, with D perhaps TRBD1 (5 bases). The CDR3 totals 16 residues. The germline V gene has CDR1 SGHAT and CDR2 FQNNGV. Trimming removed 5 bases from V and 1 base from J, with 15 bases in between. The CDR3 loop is CASSKNDQGSNQPQHF. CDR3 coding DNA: TGTGCCAGCAGCAAAAATGACCAGGGAAGCAATCAGCCCCAGCATTTT.

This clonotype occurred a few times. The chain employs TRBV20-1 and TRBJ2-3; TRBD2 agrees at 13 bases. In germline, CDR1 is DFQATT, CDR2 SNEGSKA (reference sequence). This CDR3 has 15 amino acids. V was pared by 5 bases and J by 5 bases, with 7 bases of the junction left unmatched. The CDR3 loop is CSAVGTSGIGDTQYF. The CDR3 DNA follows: TGCAGTGCTGTAGGGACTAGCGGGATCGGAGATACGCAGTATTTT.

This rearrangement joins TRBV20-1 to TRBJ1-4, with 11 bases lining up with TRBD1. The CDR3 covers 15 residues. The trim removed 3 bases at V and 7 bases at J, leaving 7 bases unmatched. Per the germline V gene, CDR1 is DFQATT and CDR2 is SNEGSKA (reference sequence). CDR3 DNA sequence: TGCAGTGCTAGTGTGGACAGGGGGCATGGTGAAAAACTGTTTTTT. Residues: CSASVDRGHGEKLFF.

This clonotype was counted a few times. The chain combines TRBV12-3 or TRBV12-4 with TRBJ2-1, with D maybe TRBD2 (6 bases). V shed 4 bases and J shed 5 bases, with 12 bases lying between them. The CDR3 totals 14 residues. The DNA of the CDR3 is TGTGCCAGCAGTTCGGGACTGGACAACAATGAGCAGTTCTTC. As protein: CASSSGLDNNEQFF.

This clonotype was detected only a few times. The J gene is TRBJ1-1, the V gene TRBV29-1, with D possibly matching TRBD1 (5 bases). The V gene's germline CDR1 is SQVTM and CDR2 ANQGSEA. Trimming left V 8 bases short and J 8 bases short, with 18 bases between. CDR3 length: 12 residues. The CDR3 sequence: CSPSRDGGEAFF. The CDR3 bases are TGCAGCCCATCCCGGGACGGTGGGGAAGCTTTCTTT. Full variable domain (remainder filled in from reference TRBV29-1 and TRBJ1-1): SAVISQKPSRDICQRGTSLTIQCQVDSQVTMMFWYRQQPGQSLTLIATANQGSEATYESGFVIDKFPISRPNLTFSTLTVSNMSPEDSSIYLCSPSRDGGEAFFGQGTRLTVV.

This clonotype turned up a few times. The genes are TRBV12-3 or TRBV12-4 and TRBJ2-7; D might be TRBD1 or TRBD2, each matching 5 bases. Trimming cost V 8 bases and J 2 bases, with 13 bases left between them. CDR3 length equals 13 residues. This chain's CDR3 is CASGTEGPYEQYF. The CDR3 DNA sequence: TGTGCCAGCGGGACCGAGGGGCCCTACGAGCAGTACTTC.

CDR3 in DNA: TGTGCCAGCAGCCTTTTCCTCCGGGACTGGACCACAGATACGCAGTATTTT. This sequence encodes CASSLFLRDWTTDTQYF. The chain recombines TRBV28 with TRBJ2-3, with a tentative D call TRBD2 (6 bases). Germline CDR1 and CDR2: MDHEN and SYDVKM. This CDR3 has 17 residues. Trimming shortened V by 6 bases and J by 2 bases, and 21 bases separated the two germline ends.

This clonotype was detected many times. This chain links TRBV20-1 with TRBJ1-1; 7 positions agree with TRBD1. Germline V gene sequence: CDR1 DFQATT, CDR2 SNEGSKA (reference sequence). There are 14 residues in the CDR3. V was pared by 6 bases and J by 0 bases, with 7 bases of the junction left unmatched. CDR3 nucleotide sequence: TGCAGTGCCGCCGCGGACAGGCTGAACACTGAAGCTTTCTTT. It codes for CSAAADRLNTEAFF.